This T cell receptor beta chain came from a study of T-cell reconstitution after alpha-beta-depleted transplantation in children. Library preparation (for TCRbeta) was performed with unique molecular identifiers. Each CDR3 protein is one row after TCRdb ran MiXCR on the PCR reads. The profile covers around 400,000 distinct CDR3 sequences, with under 13% appearing a single time and roughly 5% taken by the ten largest. The CDR3 consists of 19 residues. V is TRBV12-2 and J is TRBJ1-2; the D call TRBD1 from the table was never checked on the DNA. TRBV12-2 is an annotated pseudogene. This TCR came from a human donor who donated a stem cell graft to a child with acute myeloid leukemia. This material consisted of PBMCs from the stem cell graft donor, taken from the stem cell graft. The CDR3 sequence is CASRLISELPQGAEGGYTF. CDR3 nucleotides: TGTGCAAGTCGCTTAATCTCCGAACTTCCACAGGGGGCAGAGGGTGGCTACACCTTC.